This T cell receptor (beta chain) was captured in a study of Ad26.COV2.S vaccination and SARS-CoV-2 variants. Study overall: A participant enrolled in the COV1001 Ad26.COV2.S trial arm provided the sample.

This clone occurred once. Its antigen is still unknown. Findings and caveats of the study: Comparable non-spike TCR breadth was observed in vaccine and placebo recipients.

Sample treatment: 15 to 20 received Ad26.COV2.S at low or high dose, single or two shots; about five received placebo; per-sample allocation not given. Sampling was done on day 63 after the first vaccine or placebo injection. This Boston cohort included adults aged 18-55 years. V trimming: 2 bases; J trimming: 0 bases; junction bases outside the gene matches: 7. The CDR3 consists of 16 residues. Germline values: CDR1 SGHDT, CDR2 YYEEEE. Generated by immunoSEQ multiplex PCR, the TCRdb table keeps only in-frame clones and is missing some. The sample consists of fewer than 400,000 clones, around 84% of them appearing once.

Sequenced here: peripheral blood, sampled in a trial of Ad26.COV2.S vaccine versus placebo. This sequence was found in a person aged 18-65 years who received the Ad26.COV2.S COVID-19 vaccine or a placebo. The chain joins TRBV5-6 to TRBJ1-2, with 7 positions matching TRBD1. The CDR3 loop reads CASSLGGRTANYGYTF. CDR3 bases: TGTGCCAGCAGCTTAGGGGGCAGAACCGCTAACTATGGCTACACCTTC.